A selection of T cell receptor beta chains follows, all from one sample in a study of blood T cell repertoires in COVID-19. TCRdb's copy holds only in-frame clones and misses some; the assay was immunoSEQ multiplex PCR. The data show 210,000 or so clones, nearly 90% seen once. Sequencing was performed on PBMCs or T cells enriched from blood (not recorded which). The receptor set was obtained from a man aged 25 to 45 who had recovered from COVID-19. Both conserved end residues are part of each CDR3. The order of the fields is CDR3 length, J gene, V gene, clone size, CDR3 protein. A clone size is listed for some rows: how often the clone was seen (once, few, many), or a class if it is expanded.

14,TRBJ2-2,TRBV6-5,-,CASSYWQTSGELFF
14,TRBJ1-5,TRBV4-1,-,CASSQDGRNQPQHF
13,TRBJ2-3,TRBV6-4,few,CASSAGVTDTQYF
16,TRBJ1-1,TRBV3-1/TRBV3-2,-,CASSPSDRTLPTEAFF
15,TRBJ1-3,TRBV7-9,-,CASSLETGPRNTIYF
18,TRBJ2-7,TRBV3-1/TRBV3-2,-,CASSPPGTSGKGAYEQYF
16,TRBJ1-3,TRBV4-2,-,CASSQALGTSGNTIYF
15,TRBJ1-6,TRBV28,-,CASRNDRVSNSPLHF
16,TRBJ1-6,TRBV7-2,-,CASSLGGRAGASPLHF
15,TRBJ1-6,TRBV5-1,-,CASSRWTADNSPLHF
15,TRBJ2-7,TRBV28,-,CASSPTGTYQYEQYF
15,TRBJ1-2,TRBV5-1,-,CASSSGNTELYGYTF